This TCR beta chain was identified in a study of Ad26.COV2.S vaccination and SARS-CoV-2 variants (dated by TCRdb to about 2021). Notes on the research overall: Vaccine-arm donors came from COV1001, a multicentre, randomized, double-blind, placebo-controlled phase I-IIa trial of Ad26.COV2.S in healthy adults. Ad26.COV2.S was administered intramuscularly at a dose of 5x10^10 or 1x10^11 viral particles, either as one shot or as two shots given 56 days apart. Sequencing of the TCRbeta repertoire served to evaluate the specificity and breadth of SARS-CoV-2-reactive T cell receptors following Ad26.COV2.S vaccination. A total of 32 samples were included in the TCR-sequenced set, comprising 19 Ad26.COV2.S vaccine recipients, 5 placebo recipients and 8 SARS-CoV-2 convalescent individuals. Participants in the trial were split at random into five groups of five each, receiving low-dose or high-dose Ad26.COV2.S once or twice, or else placebo on both occasions. Investigators remained blinded to trial group allocation during experiments and outcome assessment.

What the research found in general, with its limitations: According to the authors, total T cell responses may have been underestimated by the TCR breadth and depth analyses. After vaccination, spike-specific CD8+ and CD4+ T cell responses were reported to show substantial breadth. The study was not powered for comparison of responses between vaccine doses or regimens. Ad26.COV2.S recipients had higher spike-specific TCR breadth than placebo recipients (P = 0.0014). Vaccine and placebo recipients had comparable non-spike TCR breadth, which fits with the vaccine containing only spike.

The CDR3, from cysteine to phenylalanine, totals 17 residues. Only CDR3 DNA is held: 51 bases, read in frame from base 1. Sequences KGHDR (CDR1) and SFDVKD (CDR2) are obtained from the germline V gene. The germline V end is reduced by 4 bases and the J end by 2 bases; junction bases left unmatched: 9. As for this clone: It has no known antigen specificity. Base-call qualities are not available, and no considerably larger clone is one nucleotide away.

The immunoSEQ Assay was the method used to sequence TCRbeta CDR3 regions. After extraction, genomic DNA underwent amplification by bias-controlled multiplex PCR, followed by high-throughput sequencing. In the paper's pipeline: To quantify the absolute abundance of every unique TCRbeta CDR3 region, sequences were collapsed and filtered. T cell fraction was estimated by normalizing TCRbeta template counts to usable DNA, which was measured by amplifying reference genes present in all nucleated cells. Repertoire TCRs were annotated as SARS-CoV-2-specific when V gene, CDR3 amino acid sequence and J gene were exactly matched to a known reactive TCR set. The reference SARS-CoV-2 TCR set came from MIRA and was filtered for enrichment in COVID-19-positive ImmuneCODE repertoires, removing public or cross-reactive TCRs. Based on the MIRA antigens, annotated TCRs were further analysed at the level of specific ORF or position within ORF. Breadth was defined as the number of annotated unique rearrangements divided by the total number of unique productive rearrangements, and depth was defined as the summed frequency of the annotated unique rearrangements. Two-sided Wilcoxon rank-sum tests were applied when comparing TCR breadth between groups. As stored in TCRdb, this immuneACCESS dataset retains in-frame rearrangements with V and J assigned. A fraction of the clones does not appear; measured against another copy, unresolved V genes explain less than half of the discrepancy, and the remainder lacks a known reason. Clonal size and the V and J genes are those of that table, whereas D and trimming came from the DNA. The sample table shows about 320,000 clones, and approximately 86% are seen once. The ten largest clones take up approximately 2% of the sample.

Sample treatment or condition, as interpreted from the label and publication: around 19 received Ad26.COV2.S at low or high dose, single or two shots; about 5 received placebo; per-sample allocation not given. Repertoires of vaccine and placebo recipients were sequenced from samples collected on day 63 after the first injection. In Cohort 1b, around 23 adults aged 18-55 years were enrolled at a single site in Boston, USA, between 29 July and 7 August 2020. As a vaccine, Ad26.COV2.S was a replication-incompetent adenovirus type 26 vector that expressed a prefusion-stabilized SARS-CoV-2 spike protein derived from the original Wuhan strain.

The sample here was peripheral blood, taken in a trial of Ad26.COV2.S vaccine versus placebo. The sequence was collected from a person aged 18-60 years who received the Ad26.COV2.S COVID-19 vaccine or a placebo. The chain joins TRBV24-1 to TRBJ1-5, with 8 central nucleotides matching TRBD1. CDR3 loop: CATSDPQGATGNQPQHF. The DNA sequence is given as TGTGCCACCAGTGACCCGCAGGGGGCGACGGGCAATCAGCCCCAGCATTTT.